This record looks at one T cell receptor beta chain sequence and its context. The specificity of this receptor is unknown. No quality values exist for individual bases; no much larger clone is one base distant. Using the deep immunoSEQ assay, multiplex PCR amplified TCR CDR3 regions from genomic DNA. Genomic DNA extracted from each cell subset was distributed evenly over all wells of several immunoSEQ 96-well plates, and each plate served as one replicate. Each replicate PCR for sorted subsets received approximately 200 ng genomic DNA, equal to 30,000 or so T cell genomes. Purified libraries were quantified with a Qubit 3.0 fluorometer, sized on a Bioanalyzer 2100, and re-quantified with the KAPA Library Quantification kit. Every immunoSEQ 96-well plate was sequenced on a dedicated single-read 150-cycle Illumina NextSeq 550 flow cell. Under the source paper's analysis protocol: Because the immunoSEQ output included only junctional sequences and no quality scores, the filtering could not be the same as the filtering used for full-length reads. Sequences were annotated with PyIR, a Python wrapper for IgBLAST v1.9, and V/J genes and CDR3 were assigned using IMGT germline references. Reads were filtered out if the reads had weak V/J assignments (E-value above 1e-6), no CDR3, stop codons, out-of-frame junctions, or ambiguous translated residues. V3J clonotypes were defined as sequences sharing the same inferred V gene, J gene, and CDR3 amino acid sequence. To compute the percentage overlap between repertoires, the number of shared unique clonotypes was divided by the size of the smaller repertoire. Three approaches were used to assess repertoire richness: RTK rarefaction, the Chao1 estimator, and Recon v2.1 estimates of unobserved clonotypes. Generation probabilities for all TCRbeta clonotypes obtained by the gDNA method from several donors were computed using OLGA. Imported from immuneACCESS, the table was reduced by TCRdb to in-frame sequences with V and J called. These copies leave out some clones; in studies compared against another copy, an unresolved V gene accounts for under half, and the cause of the remainder is not known. From that table come the V and J calls and clone size; the DNA was used to work out D and trimming. The sample yields a few million clones; about 92% were counted once. The ten biggest clones cover roughly 0.36% of the sample.

Here V drops 0 bases and J drops 7 bases, and the junction holds 10 bases not matched to any gene. From the cysteine up to the phenylalanine, the CDR3 has a length of 15 residues. The read is trimmed to its CDR3 DNA, 45 bases read in frame from base 1. CDR1 and CDR2 are drawn from the germline V gene: SGDLS, YYNGEE. Healthy HIV-negative adults with no recently reported acute infections or vaccinations were included as donors. All donors were Caucasian adults living in Nashville, Tennessee, USA. CD4+ T cells were enriched by magnetic negative selection, after which naive cells were positively selected on CD45RA and the negative fraction was taken as the memory subset. Blood was obtained by leukapheresis, after which PBMCs were separated by Ficoll-Histopaque density gradient centrifugation and cryopreserved in liquid nitrogen vapor phase. Analytical flow cytometry was used to check the purity and quantity of each magnetically sorted T cell population. Genomic DNA was isolated from each sorted fraction and quantified by UV absorbance on a Nanodrop 2000c.

The data stem from a study of shared clonotypes between healthy human individuals (dated by TCRdb to about 2020). Regarding the study in general: Two women and a few men aged 18 to 49 years were included in the cohort. Per donor, three plates each were used for CD4 naive and CD4 memory, two for CD8 naive, and one for CD8 memory. The study deeply sequenced blood TCR repertoires of 5 or 6 healthy adults to estimate repertoire size and the extent of clonotype sharing between individuals. Different laboratories and diverse techniques were used to prepare libraries and sequence TCR repertoires, to increase sequencing depth and limit assay-specific biases. Leukapheresis yielded between about 0.8 and 8.9 billion PBMCs per donor. The research as a whole found: Sampling was restricted to blood, and TCR repertoires in tissues likely differ from the TCR repertoires found in blood. Pairwise subsampling led to the expectation that sequencing depth would affect the degree of clonotype sharing among donors. Across a few donors, around 5% of naive CD4, roughly 3.4% of naive CD8, 2% to 2.5% of memory CD4, and about 0.44% of memory CD8 clonotypes were shared. Because the study included a small number of donors, the genetic and exposure-history diversity represented was limited. Naive subsets generally had larger estimated clonotype richness than memory subsets did. Higher generation probabilities were observed for clonotypes shared by all four sorted-subset donors than for non-shared clonotypes. Rarefaction of sorted-subset datasets indicated incomplete sequencing despite the large sequencing depth.

Sequencing was done on a sample of naive CD4+ T cells from PBMCs. The cell subset or site tag for this specimen amounts to: CD45RA+ positively selected. The TCR sequence derives from a man aged 18 to 35 in good health. Some clones in this sample may be carry-over from other donors' samples. Recombination joined TRBV9 with TRBJ2-7; a stretch of 7 junction bases matches TRBD2. For the CDR3, the sequence is CASSVEVGGPGEQYF. The DNA is TGTGCCAGCAGCGTAGAAGTGGGAGGGCCGGGGGAGCAGTACTTC.